Below, 9 T cell receptor beta chains from the same sample are listed, as sequenced in a study of PD-1 blockade in classical Hodgkin lymphoma. Described time point: cycle 4 day 1 (C4D1), after six to seven weeks of nivolumab. Autologous stem cell transplantation was followed by relapse in every patient, and brentuximab vedotin exposure varied. The assay was immunoSEQ multiplex PCR, and TCRdb's table has in-frame clones only and misses some. Of under 9,500 clones in the sample, approximately 87% were seen once. Sequencing was performed on peripheral blood mononuclear cells (PBMCs), taken before the fourth cycle of nivolumab. The receptors were gathered from a human donor with classical Hodgkin lymphoma.

The rearrangement links TRBV2 to TRBJ1-1, with TRBD1 matching over 8 bases. In germline, CDR1 is SNHLY, CDR2 FYNNEI. Trimming cost V 8 bases and J 6 bases; bases outside gene matches: 11. This CDR3 comprises 14 residues. CDR3 in amino acids: CASWTGPLGAEAFF. CDR3 in DNA: TGTGCCAGCTGGACAGGGCCCCTTGGGGCTGAAGCTTTCTTT.

The chain uses TRBV10-1 and TRBJ2-3; 7 positions match TRBD2. The germline gives CDR1 WNHNN, CDR2 SYGVQD (reference sequence). V shed 3 bases, J shed 5 bases, and the junction held 2 bases outside the gene matches. The CDR3 sequence is 13 residues long. The CDR3 loop is CASSDPGGDTQYF. Here the CDR3 DNA reads TGCGCCAGCAGTGACCCGGGAGGAGATACGCAGTATTTT.

V is TRBV19 and J is TRBJ2-1, with D possibly TRBD1 on 6 matching bases. Germline-derived CDR1 and CDR2 are LNHDA and SQIVND (reference sequence). The CDR3 runs to 15 residues. V was cut by 4 bases and J by 5 bases, with 15 bases left in between. The CDR3 loop is CASSNLGAPHNEQFF. CDR3 in DNA: TGTGCCAGTAGTAACTTGGGGGCCCCCCACAATGAGCAGTTCTTC. Full variable domain (outside the CDR3, taken from reference TRBV19 and TRBJ2-1): DGGITQSPKYLFRKEGQNVTLSCEQNLNHDAMYWYRQDPGQGLRLIYYSQIVNDFQKGDIAEGYSVSREKKESFPLTVTSAQKNPTAFYLCASSNLGAPHNEQFFGPGTRLTVL.

V and J are TRBV19 and TRBJ2-3, with a possible D match to TRBD2 (6 bases). The CDR3 spans 14 residues. CDR1 is LNHDA, CDR2 SQIVND, per germline (reference sequence). V was cut by 3 bases and J by 4 bases, with 11 bases left in between. The CDR3 is CASSIRAGSDTQYF. CDR3 nucleotides: TGTGCCAGTAGTATTCGGGCGGGATCAGATACGCAGTATTTT.

This clone was seen more than once but under ten times. The chain is built from TRBV7-3 and TRBJ1-5; D might be TRBD1 (5 bases). V lost 4 bases and J 5 bases, leaving 9 bases between the germline ends. CDR1 and CDR2 from the germline V gene are SGHTA and FQGTGA. The CDR3 is 13 residues long. This chain's CDR3 is CASSSGLDQPQHF. For the CDR3, the DNA is TGTGCCAGCAGCTCAGGGTTGGATCAGCCCCAGCATTTT.

This chain connects TRBV18 to TRBJ1-1; TRBD1 agrees at 12 bases. Germline assignment: CDR1 KGHSH and CDR2 LQKENI. CDR3 length equals 16 residues. V lost 1 base and J lost 4; bases outside the gene matches: 4. The CDR3 nucleotides are TGTGCCAGCTCACCACGGGGGACAGGGGGCCTCACTGAAGCTTTCTTT. Its protein product is CASSPRGTGGLTEAFF.

The chain couples TRBV7-6 to TRBJ2-1; 7 positions agree with TRBD2. V shed 5 bases, J shed 2 bases, and the junction held 6 bases outside the gene matches. CDR3 length: 15 amino acids. In germline, CDR1 is SGHVS, CDR2 FNYEAQ. The CDR3 nucleotides are TGTGCCAGCAGCCTTACCGGACTAGCCTACAATGAGCAGTTCTTC. Translated, it gives CASSLTGLAYNEQFF.

J is TRBJ1-2 and V is TRBV11-3; no reliable D call. Trimming left V 5 bases short and J 4 bases short, with 14 bases between. The length of the CDR3 is 14 residues. Germline lookup yields CDR1 SGHNT and CDR2 YENEEA. CDR3 amino acids: CASSRFGKTYGYTF. The CDR3 coding sequence is TGTGCCAGCAGCCGCTTCGGAAAGACCTATGGCTACACCTTC.

V gene TRBV7-2 combines with J gene TRBJ1-6; TRBD1 matches at 8 bases. The CDR3 runs 15 residues. V lost 5 bases and J lost 9; bases outside the gene matches: 9. The germline V gene encodes CDR1 SGHTA and CDR2 FQGNSA. The CDR3 coding sequence is TGTGCCAGCAGCCAAATAGACAGGGGAGGTTCACCCCTCCACTTT. The encoded protein is CASSQIDRGGSPLHF.